This TCR beta chain came from a study of CD8 T cells in Susac syndrome. Sequencing of TCR beta was performed on blood CD8+ T cells and on blood CD4+ T cells. Healthy donors constituted the controls, which were matched for age and sex. TEMRA cells were FACS-enriched, while CD8+ and CD4+ T cells were negatively isolated. CDR3 size: 15 residues. The germline gives CDR1 MDHEN, CDR2 SYDVKM. V lost 3 bases to trimming and J lost 5 bases; unmatched junction nucleotides: 8. Reverse transcription of roughly 0.5 to 1 ug RNA used random hexamers. TCR beta CDR3 was amplified by immunoSEQ multiplex PCR. This amplification extended across 54 Vbeta and 13 Jbeta segments. Via MiXCR, TCRdb re-called the immunoSEQ multiplex PCR reads, giving one row per CDR3 protein. The data show fewer than 150,000 distinct CDR3 sequences, 94% seen once.

The chain has TRBV28 and TRBJ1-1, with TRBD1 matching 8 bases. The source material was CD8+ T cells from PBMCs. The receptor was derived from a human donor in good health. The CDR3, as DNA: TGTGCCAGCAGTTTGCCGGACAGGGCGGGGACTGAAGCTTTCTTT. It specifies CASSLPDRAGTEAFF.